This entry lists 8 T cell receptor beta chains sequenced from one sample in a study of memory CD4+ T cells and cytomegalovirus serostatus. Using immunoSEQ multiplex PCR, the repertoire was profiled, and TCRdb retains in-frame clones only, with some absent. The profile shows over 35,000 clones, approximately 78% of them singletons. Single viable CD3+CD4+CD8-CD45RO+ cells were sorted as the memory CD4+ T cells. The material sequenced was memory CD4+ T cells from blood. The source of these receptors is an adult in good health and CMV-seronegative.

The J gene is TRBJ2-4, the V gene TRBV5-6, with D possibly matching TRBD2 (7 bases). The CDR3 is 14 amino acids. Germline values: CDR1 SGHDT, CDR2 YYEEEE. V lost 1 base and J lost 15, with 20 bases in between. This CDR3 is CASSLLAGARTTYF. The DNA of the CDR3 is TGTGCCAGCAGCTTGCTGGCGGGGGCCCGGACAACGTACTTC.

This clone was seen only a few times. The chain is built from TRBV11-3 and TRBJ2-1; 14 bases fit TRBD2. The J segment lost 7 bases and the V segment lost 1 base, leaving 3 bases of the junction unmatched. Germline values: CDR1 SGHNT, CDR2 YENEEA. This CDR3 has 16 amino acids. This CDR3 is CASSLAGLAGGNEQFF. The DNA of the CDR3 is TGTGCCAGCAGCTTAGCCGGACTAGCGGGGGGTAATGAGCAGTTCTTC. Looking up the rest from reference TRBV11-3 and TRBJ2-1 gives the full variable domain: EAGVVQSPRYKIIEKKQPVAFWCNPISGHNTLYWYLQNLGQGPELLIRYENEEAVDDSQLPKDRFSAERLKGVDSTLKIQPAELGDSAVYLCASSLAGLAGGNEQFFGPGTRLTVL.

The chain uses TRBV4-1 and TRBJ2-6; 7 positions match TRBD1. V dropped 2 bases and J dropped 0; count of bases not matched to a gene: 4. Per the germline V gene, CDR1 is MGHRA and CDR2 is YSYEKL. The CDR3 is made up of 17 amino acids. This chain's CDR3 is CASSQLQGTSGANVLTF. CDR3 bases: TGCGCCAGCAGCCAATTACAGGGGACCTCTGGGGCCAACGTCCTGACTTTC.

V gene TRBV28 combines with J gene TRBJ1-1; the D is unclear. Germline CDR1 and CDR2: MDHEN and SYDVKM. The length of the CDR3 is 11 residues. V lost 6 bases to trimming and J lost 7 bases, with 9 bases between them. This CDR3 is CASRSLDEAFF. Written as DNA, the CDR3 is TGTGCCAGCAGATCTTTAGATGAAGCTTTCTTT.

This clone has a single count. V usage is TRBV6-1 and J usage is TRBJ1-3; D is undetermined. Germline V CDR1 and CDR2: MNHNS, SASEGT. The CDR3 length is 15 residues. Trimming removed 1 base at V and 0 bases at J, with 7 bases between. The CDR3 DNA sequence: TGTGCCAGCAGTGAAGGGTACTACTCTGGAAACACCATATATTTT. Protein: CASSEGYYSGNTIYF.

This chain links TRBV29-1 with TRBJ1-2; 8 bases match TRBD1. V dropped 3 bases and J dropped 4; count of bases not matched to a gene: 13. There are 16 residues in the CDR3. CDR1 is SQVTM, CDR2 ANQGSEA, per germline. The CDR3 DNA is TGCAGCGTTGAGGTGGGCGTACAGGGGGGAAGCTATGGCTACACCTTC. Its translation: CSVEVGVQGGSYGYTF.

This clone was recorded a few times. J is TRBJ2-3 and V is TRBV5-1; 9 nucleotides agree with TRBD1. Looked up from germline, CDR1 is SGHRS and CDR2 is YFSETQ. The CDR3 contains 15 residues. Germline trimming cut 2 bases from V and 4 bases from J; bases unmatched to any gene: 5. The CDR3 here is CASSLRGQGSDTQYF. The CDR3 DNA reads TGCGCCAGCAGCTTACGGGGACAGGGCTCAGATACGCAGTATTTT.

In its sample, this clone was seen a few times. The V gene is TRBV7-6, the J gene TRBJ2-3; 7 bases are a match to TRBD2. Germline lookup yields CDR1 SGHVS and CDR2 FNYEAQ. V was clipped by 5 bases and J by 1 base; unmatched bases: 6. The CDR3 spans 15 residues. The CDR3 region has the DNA TGTGCCAGCAGCCCGTGGACTAGACGCACAGATACGCAGTATTTT. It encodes CASSPWTRRTDTQYF.